These 21 T cell receptor beta chains were sequenced from one sample in a study of T-cell memory formation after mild COVID-19. TCRdb ran MiXCR on the 5' RACE reads and lists one entry per CDR3 protein. The sample holds approximately 240,000 distinct CDR3 sequences, roughly 15% seen once. Sequencing used PBMCs or a T cell subset sorted from them (not recorded which). The receptors here all came from a man between 18 and 29 years old who had mild COVID-19 (a few samples of this study predate the infection). Cell type and time point are not known.

V gene TRBV7-2 combines with J gene TRBJ2-3; 7 bases match TRBD1. V was pared by 6 bases and J by 2 bases, with 11 bases of the junction left unmatched. This CDR3 has 16 residues. Germline V gene lookup returns CDR1 SGHTA and CDR2 FQGNSA. CDR3 residues: CASSRTTGPYTDTQYF. The CDR3 nucleotides read TGTGCCAGCAGTCGAACGACAGGGCCTTACACAGATACGCAGTATTTT.

This clonotype was recorded a few times. V gene TRBV28 combines with J gene TRBJ1-2, with D tentatively TRBD1 (5 bases). Trimming shortened V by 6 bases and J by 3 bases, and 11 bases separated the two germline ends. This CDR3 region has 13 residues. Per germline, CDR1 MDHEN and CDR2 SYDVKM. The CDR3 region has the DNA TGTGCCAGCAGGCCAGGGACGGACTATGGCTACACCTTC. Amino acids: CASRPGTDYGYTF.

The chain joins TRBV5-1 to TRBJ2-5; TRBD2 agrees at 15 bases. The CDR3 is 17 residues long. Germline-derived CDR1 and CDR2 are SGHRS and YFSETQ. V trimming: 4 bases; J trimming: 9 bases; junction bases outside the gene matches: 13. The CDR3 DNA follows: TGCGCCAGCAGCCCTCGGACTAGCGGGGGGGACCCGAGGTCCCAGTACTTC. This codes for CASSPRTSGGDPRSQYF.

The chain links TRBV4-2 to TRBJ1-3, with D hard to call. This CDR3 has 15 residues. Trimming left V 0 bases short and J 0 bases short, with 6 bases between. Germline V gene lookup returns CDR1 LGHNA and CDR2 YNFKEQ. The CDR3 bases are TGTGCCAGCAGCCAAGAAGCTAGCTCTGGAAACACCATATATTTT. Its translation is CASSQEASSGNTIYF.

This clonotype has more than one count but fewer than ten. The V gene is TRBV7-9, the J gene TRBJ2-5; D may be TRBD1 (7 bases). Trimming cost V 5 bases and J 5 bases, with 15 bases left between them. Germline-derived CDR1 and CDR2 are SEHNR and FQNEAQ (reference sequence). This CDR3 spans 14 amino acids. CDR3 loop: CASSARDSRETQYF. DNA of the CDR3: TGTGCCAGCAGCGCGCGGGACAGTCGTGAGACCCAGTACTTC.

There are a few counts of this clonotype. This chain joins TRBV12-3 or TRBV12-4 and TRBJ1-1, with a possible D match to TRBD1 (5 bases). V was cut by 6 bases and J by 2 bases, with 10 bases left in between. The CDR3 length is 13 residues. The chain's CDR3 is CASRPQENTEAFF. The CDR3 nucleotides are TGTGCCAGCAGGCCACAGGAAAACACTGAAGCTTTCTTT.

This chain uses TRBV5-1 with TRBJ2-3; D might be TRBD2 (6 bases). The CDR3 sequence is 12 residues long. Germline assignment: CDR1 SGHRS and CDR2 YFSETQ. The CDR3 spells CAWGPEGDTQYF. In DNA, the CDR3 is TGCGCTTGGGGTCCGGAGGGAGATACGCAGTATTTT.

This clonotype was detected a few times. The rearrangement joins TRBV12-3 or TRBV12-4 to TRBJ2-1, with TRBD2 matching 11 bases. V lost 2 bases, J lost 6 bases, and 0 bases stayed unmatched. The CDR3 has 14 residues. The CDR3 protein is CASSLTSGSNEQFF. The CDR3 nucleotides read TGTGCCAGCAGTTTAACTAGCGGGAGCAATGAGCAGTTCTTC.

This clonotype has more than one count but fewer than ten. The J gene is TRBJ1-1, the V gene TRBV12-3 or TRBV12-4, with D perhaps matching TRBD1 (6 bases). The CDR3 is 18 amino acids. The V end lost 6 bases, the J end lost 0 bases, and 23 bases lay between the germline ends. CDR3 sequence: CASSESYREIFMNTEAFF. CDR3 DNA: TGTGCCAGCAGCGAAAGCTACAGGGAAATCTTCATGAACACTGAAGCTTTCTTT.

The chain joins TRBV15 to TRBJ1-1, with D possibly matching TRBD1 (6 bases). Trimming cost V 3 bases and J 10 bases, with 12 bases left between them. Germline CDR1 and CDR2: LNHNV and YYDKDF (reference sequence). The CDR3 runs to 12 residues. CDR3 amino acids: CATSSRAGAAFF. The CDR3 DNA reads TGTGCCACCAGCAGTAGAGCAGGGGCAGCTTTCTTT.

The rearrangement links TRBV7-9 to TRBJ1-2; D possibly corresponds to TRBD1 (6 bases). This CDR3 region has 14 residues. V gave up 5 bases and J gave up 8 bases, with 18 bases separating them. Germline V gene lookup returns CDR1 SEHNR and CDR2 FQNEAQ (reference sequence). In DNA form, the CDR3 reads TGTGCCAGCAGCCCCGAAGGGGGTCTAAGCGGCTACACCTTC. Its translation: CASSPEGGLSGYTF.

The table lists this clonotype with a few counts. V usage is TRBV14 and J usage is TRBJ2-1; D unclear. The CDR3 has 12 residues. V was cut by 11 bases and J by 4 bases, with 12 bases left in between. CDR1 and CDR2 from the germline V gene are SGHDN and FVKESK. CDR3 DNA: TGTGCCGGACCCACGAAATACAATGAGCAGTTCTTC. Encoded protein: CAGPTKYNEQFF.

The chain employs TRBV12-3 or TRBV12-4 and TRBJ1-5; D remains unclear. This CDR3 has 12 amino acids. Trimming pared 6 bases from V and 8 bases from J, leaving 11 bases between. The CDR3 is CASSQFLEPQHF. The CDR3 nucleotides are TGTGCCAGCAGCCAATTCCTTGAGCCCCAGCATTTT.

This clonotype was seen at least ten times. The chain employs TRBV29-1 and TRBJ1-5; 7 bases fit TRBD1. There are 13 residues in the CDR3. From germline, CDR1 is SQVTM and CDR2 ANQGSEA. V lost 5 bases, J lost 4 bases, and 5 bases stayed unmatched. The CDR3 DNA follows: TGCAGCGTTAGGGACAGCCGGAATCAGCCCCAGCATTTT. This translates into CSVRDSRNQPQHF.

This clonotype appeared a few times. This chain links TRBV6-4 with TRBJ2-6; D gene uncertain. The length of the CDR3 is 15 residues. The V and J ends lost 5 bases and 0 bases respectively, with 8 bases between them. Germline-derived CDR1 and CDR2 are MRHNA and SNTAGT. The CDR3 DNA reads TGTGCCAGCAGTCAGGTCGCCTCTGGGGCCAACGTCCTGACTTTC. It yields the protein CASSQVASGANVLTF.

This clonotype was seen ten or more times. The rearrangement links TRBV12-3 or TRBV12-4 to TRBJ2-5; D possibly corresponds to TRBD2 (5 bases). This CDR3 spans 13 amino acids. Trimming pared 4 bases from V and 5 bases from J, leaving 11 bases between. The CDR3 region is CASSSADGETQYF. The DNA for the CDR3 is TGTGCCAGCAGTTCAGCGGACGGTGAGACCCAGTACTTC.

The chain employs TRBV7-2 and TRBJ1-5, with D uncertain. CDR3 length: 14 residues. CDR1 and CDR2 (germline): SGHTA, FQGNSA. Trimming stripped 2 bases from V and 2 bases from J, with 7 bases between. The CDR3 protein is CASSLNRGNQPQHF. The DNA for the CDR3 is TGTGCCAGCAGCTTAAACCGGGGCAATCAGCCCCAGCATTTT.

This clonotype was seen a handful of times. One end of the junction is discordant with germline, which a read error may explain. The rearrangement links TRBV29-1 to TRBJ1-1; D may be TRBD1 (6 bases). This CDR3 has 9 amino acids. Germline CDR1 reads SQVTM; CDR2 reads ANQGSEA. The CDR3 is CSVGDRISF. The CDR3 coding sequence is TGCAGCGTCGGAGACAGGATCAGCTTT.

The J gene is TRBJ2-2, the V gene TRBV28; D is possibly TRBD2 (6 bases). Germline V gene data show CDR1 as MDHEN and CDR2 as SYDVKM. CDR3 length equals 14 residues. Deletions cut 6 bases from V and 5 bases from J, with 13 bases between. CDR3 sequence reads: CASRNRAGTGELFF. Here the CDR3 DNA reads TGTGCCAGCAGGAATAGGGCGGGGACCGGGGAGCTGTTTTTT.

This clonotype occurred many times. The V call is TRBV5-1, the J call TRBJ2-1, with D maybe TRBD1 (6 bases). Trimming shortened V by 2 bases and J by 9 bases, and 9 bases separated the two germline ends. Germline V gene lookup returns CDR1 SGHRS and CDR2 YFSETQ. This CDR3 region has 12 residues. The CDR3 region is CASSLQGPEQFF. In DNA form, the CDR3 reads TGCGCCAGCAGCTTACAGGGTCCTGAGCAGTTCTTC.

This chain links TRBV6-5 with TRBJ2-2; the match to TRBD2 covers 14 bases. Germline loops: CDR1 MNHEY, CDR2 SVGAGI. The CDR3 covers 17 residues. After removal of 1 base from V and 6 bases from J, the junction contained 4 bases not matched to a gene. CDR3 bases: TGTGCCAGCAGTTACTTAGGACTAGCGGGGGGTGCCGGGGAGCTGTTTTTT. Translated: CASSYLGLAGGAGELFF.